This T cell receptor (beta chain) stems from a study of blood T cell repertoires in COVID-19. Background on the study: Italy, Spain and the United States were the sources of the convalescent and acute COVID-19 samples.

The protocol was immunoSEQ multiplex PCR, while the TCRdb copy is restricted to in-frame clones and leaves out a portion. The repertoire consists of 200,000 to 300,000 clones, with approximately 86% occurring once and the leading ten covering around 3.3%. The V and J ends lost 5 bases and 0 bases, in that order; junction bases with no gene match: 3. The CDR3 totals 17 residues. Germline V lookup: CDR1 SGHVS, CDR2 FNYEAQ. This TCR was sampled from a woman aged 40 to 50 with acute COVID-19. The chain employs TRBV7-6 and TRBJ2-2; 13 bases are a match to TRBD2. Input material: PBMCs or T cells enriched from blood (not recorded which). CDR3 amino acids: CASSRGTSGANTGELFF. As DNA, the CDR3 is TGTGCCAGCAGCAGAGGGACTAGCGGGGCGAACACCGGGGAGCTGTTTTTT.